One sample yielded the 20 T cell receptor beta chains listed below, sequenced in a study of T cells in Graves' hyperthyroidism and ophthalmopathy. Amplification yielded TCR beta CDR3 regions, with RNA transcripts as the source. Primed by the HTBI set, a first-round RT-PCR was run on the TCR CDR3. TCRdb redid the calling of the multiplex PCR reads with MiXCR, one entry per CDR3 protein. The sample shows roughly 700,000 distinct CDR3 sequences, roughly 17% of them seen only once. Source material: blood. The receptors originated from a man aged 50 to 60 with Graves' hyperthyroidism.

The V and J genes are TRBV20-1 and TRBJ2-3, with 9 bases fitting TRBD2. Trimming cost V 3 bases and J 0 bases; bases outside gene matches: 4. The CDR3 has 15 amino acids. CDR1 is DFQATT, CDR2 SNEGSKA, per germline (reference sequence). In nucleotides, the CDR3 is TGCAGTGCTAGGGCTAGCGGGATTAGCACAGATACGCAGTATTTT. As protein: CSARASGISTDTQYF.

The chain couples TRBV19 to TRBJ2-2, with 11 bases aligning to TRBD2. Germline V CDR1 and CDR2: LNHDA, SQIVND (reference sequence). Trimming cost V 10 bases and J 5 bases; bases outside gene matches: 6. There are 14 residues in the CDR3. CDR3 sequence (DNA): TGTGCCACCGAGCTAGCGGGAGGTACCGGGGAGCTGTTTTTT. Translated: CATELAGGTGELFF.

Only a few counts were recorded for this clonotype. The chain has TRBV12-3 or TRBV12-4 and TRBJ1-1; possible D gene TRBD1, 5 bases. V lost 6 bases, J lost 0 bases, and 11 bases lay in between. The CDR3 loop spans 14 amino acids. The CDR3 is CASSWGGVNTEAFF. CDR3 DNA sequence: TGTGCCAGCAGCTGGGGGGGGGTGAACACTGAAGCTTTCTTT.

This rearrangement joins TRBV7-9 to TRBJ2-5; possibly TRBD2 for D (5 bases). Per the germline V gene, CDR1 is SEHNR and CDR2 is FQNEAQ (reference sequence). V lost 4 bases to trimming and J lost 3 bases, with 6 bases between them. The CDR3 has 12 residues. The CDR3 nucleotides read TGTGCCAGCAGCTCACTAGAAGAGACCCAGTACTTC. Amino acids: CASSSLEETQYF.

This clonotype occurred many times. The DNA of the CDR3 is TGTGCCAGCAGCCCTACAGGGTTTGAAGCTTTCTTT. It specifies CASSPTGFEAFF. This rearrangement joins TRBV12-3 or TRBV12-4 to TRBJ1-1; possible D gene TRBD1, 6 bases. This CDR3 contains 12 residues. V was pared by 6 bases and J by 7 bases, with 12 bases between.

The table lists this clonotype with a few counts. J is TRBJ2-7 and V is TRBV20-1; a possible D gene is TRBD2 (5 bases). V lost 2 bases, J lost 1 base, and 12 bases lay in between. Per germline, CDR1 DFQATT and CDR2 SNEGSKA (reference sequence). This CDR3 has 14 residues. CDR3 in amino acids: CSARRATGSYEQYF. In DNA form, the CDR3 reads TGCAGTGCTAGAAGGGCGACGGGGTCCTACGAGCAGTACTTC.

In this sample, this clonotype turned up many times. The genes are TRBV12-3 or TRBV12-4 and TRBJ1-5; D is ambiguous. With 0 bases removed from V and 1 base from J, the gap between germline ends came to 10 bases. The CDR3 contains 16 residues. CDR3: CASSLAGSVSNQPQHF. Written as DNA, the CDR3 is TGTGCCAGCAGTTTAGCAGGGTCCGTCAGCAATCAGCCCCAGCATTTT.

The rearrangement joins TRBV5-1 to TRBJ2-3; D is perhaps TRBD1 (5 bases). Germline V CDR1 and CDR2: SGHRS, YFSETQ. V lost 4 bases and J lost 1, with 13 bases in between. CDR3 length equals 15 residues. In nucleotides, the CDR3 is TGCGCCAGCAGCCAAGACAAAGGGGGCACAGATACGCAGTATTTT. Its translation is CASSQDKGGTDTQYF.

This clonotype was counted ten times or more. The chain recombines TRBV2 with TRBJ1-5; D not resolved. CDR1 is SNHLY and CDR2 is FYNNEI in the germline V gene. Trimming removed 1 base from V and 6 bases from J, with 4 bases in between. The CDR3 length is 12 residues. CDR3 amino acids: CASSEDGQPQHF. In DNA, the CDR3 is TGTGCCAGCAGTGAAGACGGTCAGCCCCAGCATTTT.

This clonotype has at least ten counts. The CDR3 DNA follows: TGTGCCAGCAGTTCTCCCCCGGGTCTAAGTATCAATGAGCAGTTCTTC. Translation: CASSSPPGLSINEQFF. The genes are TRBV12-3 or TRBV12-4 and TRBJ2-1, with D unresolved. The V end lost 4 bases, the J end lost 6 bases, and 19 bases lay between the germline ends. This CDR3 is built from 16 residues.

This clonotype was detected many times. The J gene is TRBJ1-1, the V gene TRBV6-1; tentatively, D is TRBD1 (5 bases). The V and J ends lost 5 bases and 4 bases respectively, with 11 bases between them. From germline, CDR1 is MNHNS and CDR2 SASEGT. The CDR3 covers 13 residues. Here the CDR3 reads CASSPVGGTEAFF. The DNA of the CDR3 is TGTGCCAGCAGTCCCGTGGGGGGCACTGAAGCTTTCTTT.

This clonotype was seen many times. The rearrangement joins TRBV18 to TRBJ1-5, with TRBD1 as a possible D gene (5 bases). The V end was cut by 0 bases, the J end by 2 bases, with 8 bases between. Germline assignment: CDR1 KGHSH and CDR2 LQKENI. There are 15 residues in the CDR3. CDR3 protein: CASSPPGAGNQPQHF. In DNA form, the CDR3 reads TGTGCCAGCTCACCACCTGGGGCAGGCAATCAGCCCCAGCATTTT.

The V gene is TRBV28, the J gene TRBJ2-5; 8 bases map to TRBD2. V was clipped by 6 bases and J by 5 bases; unmatched bases: 8. The CDR3 spans 14 residues. CDR1 is MDHEN and CDR2 is SYDVKM in the germline V gene. The CDR3 nucleotides are TGTGCCAGCAGGGTCGGGGGGGAGGCGGAGACCCAGTACTTC. Protein: CASRVGGEAETQYF.

The chain recombines TRBV7-2 with TRBJ2-2, with 7 bases that match TRBD1. Per germline, CDR1 SGHTA and CDR2 FQGNSA. The CDR3 runs to 14 residues. The trim removed 3 bases at V and 7 bases at J, leaving 5 bases unmatched. Here the CDR3 DNA reads TGTGCCAGCAGCTTCGACAGGGTGGGCGGGGAGCTGTTTTTT. Translated: CASSFDRVGGELFF.

V usage is TRBV19 and J usage is TRBJ1-5; possible D gene TRBD1, 5 bases. The CDR3 length is 13 residues. Trimming removed 5 bases at V and 9 bases at J, with 14 bases between. Germline CDR1 reads LNHDA; CDR2 reads SQIVND (reference sequence). DNA for the CDR3: TGTGCCAGTAGTGATTCCGAGGGGCGGCCCCAGCATTTT. This translates into CASSDSEGRPQHF.

The J gene is TRBJ1-5, the V gene TRBV9; possible D gene TRBD1, 6 bases. The length of the CDR3 is 17 residues. Germline V gene lookup returns CDR1 SGDLS and CDR2 YYNGEE. Trimming took off 0 bases at V and 3 bases at J, with 16 bases between the two ends. CDR3 region: CASSVEGQPSANQPQHF. The CDR3, as DNA: TGTGCCAGCAGCGTAGAGGGACAACCGAGCGCCAATCAGCCCCAGCATTTT.

V and J are TRBV18 and TRBJ1-1, with D tentatively TRBD1 (5 bases). Germline V gene data show CDR1 as KGHSH and CDR2 as LQKENI. The CDR3 length is 13 residues. Deletions cut 3 bases from V and 5 bases from J, with 10 bases between. CDR3 in amino acids: CASSPGGETEAFF. CDR3 nucleotide sequence: TGTGCCAGCTCACCGGGGGGTGAGACTGAAGCTTTCTTT.

This sequence joins TRBV27 and TRBJ2-2; D not certain. The CDR3 runs 16 residues. V was cut by 2 bases and J by 2 bases, with 12 bases left in between. Germline values: CDR1 MNHEY, CDR2 SMNVEV (reference sequence). The chain's CDR3 is CASSLISGQNTGELFF. In DNA form, the CDR3 reads TGTGCCAGCAGTTTAATTTCTGGCCAAAACACCGGGGAGCTGTTTTTT.

The chain recombines TRBV10-2 with TRBJ2-7; 9 bases line up with TRBD2. The germline gives CDR1 WSHSY, CDR2 SAAADI. V was clipped by 4 bases and J by 4 bases; unmatched bases: 8. The CDR3 covers 15 residues. CDR3 amino acids: CASSASAGGWYEQYF. The CDR3 nucleotides are TGCGCCAGCAGTGCCTCGGCGGGAGGGTGGTACGAGCAGTACTTC.

This clonotype has more than one count but fewer than ten. The chain carries TRBV5-1 and TRBJ1-2, with a weak D call TRBD1 (5 bases). Germline assignment: CDR1 SGHRS and CDR2 YFSETQ. The CDR3 is 16 residues long. The V end lost 0 bases, the J end lost 4 bases, and 16 bases lay between the germline ends. The DNA for the CDR3 is TGCGCCAGCAGCTTGGGAGGGGCGGAAACAGGCTATGGCTACACCTTC. Translation: CASSLGGAETGYGYTF.